The clone carrying this T cell receptor (beta chain) was seen repeatedly, ten times or more. Its antigen is not identified. During its preparation, the TCRbeta library received unique molecular identifiers. TCRdb analysed the PCR reads with MiXCR anew, one entry per CDR3 protein. Of roughly 180,000 distinct CDR3 sequences in the sample, around 10% are singletons; the top ten hold around 13%. With 6 bases clipped from V and 4 bases from J, the junction kept 8 bases outside the gene matches. CDR3 length: 15 residues. Per the germline V gene, CDR1 is SGHRS and CDR2 is YFSETQ. This entry is derived from a study of T-cell reconstitution after alpha-beta-depleted transplantation in children. Study results and caveats: One year after transplant, T-cell counts and diversity came mostly from newly produced T cells. Alpha-beta T cells about two months after transplant reportedly derived from several hundred expanded graft clones.

This material consisted of PBMCs, taken before TCRalphabeta/CD19-depleted stem cell transplant. The chain joins TRBV5-1 to TRBJ2-2; 8 nucleotides match TRBD2. The receptor's source is a boy younger than 10 with acute myeloid leukemia, due to receive a stem cell transplant. The CDR3 DNA follows: TGCGCCAGCACAAGGGCGGGAGGTCCCACCGGGGAGCTGTTTTTT. It codes for CASTRAGGPTGELFF.